This T cell receptor (beta chain) was obtained from a study of T cells in Graves' hyperthyroidism and ophthalmopathy. This CDR3 contains 16 residues. Germline V gene data show CDR1 as SEHNR and CDR2 as FQNEAQ (reference sequence). With 9 bases clipped from V and 0 bases from J, the junction kept 8 bases outside the gene matches. Authors of the study amplified TCR beta CDR3 regions from RNA transcripts. A first-round RT-PCR of the TCR CDR3 used the HTBI primer set. Via MiXCR, TCRdb re-called the multiplex PCR reads, giving one row per CDR3 protein. The table includes hundreds of thousands of distinct CDR3 sequences, less than 15% detected once.

The V call is TRBV7-9, the J call TRBJ2-1; 10 positions match TRBD2. The sequencing sample was made of blood. The sequence was obtained from a woman aged 18-35 years with Graves' hyperthyroidism. This chain's CDR3 is CASTGLAVSSYNEQFF. The DNA for the CDR3 is TGTGCCAGTACCGGACTAGCGGTGAGCTCCTACAATGAGCAGTTCTTC.